The 13 T cell receptor beta chains below all came from one sample that was sequenced in a study of long-term antiretroviral therapy in people with HIV. It was version v3.0 of the immunoSEQ assay that was run at survey level. Produced via immunoSEQ multiplex PCR; TCRdb's table is partial and in-frame only. The table has 30,000 to 35,000 clones, roughly 74% seen once. The sequencing here drew on unsorted PBMCs, taken 3 years after starting antiretroviral therapy. Receptors were obtained from a man aged 50 to 59 with HIV.

CDR3 DNA: TGTGCCACCGGAACAGGGCCTCAAGAGACCCAGTACTTC. It translates to CATGTGPQETQYF. This chain uses TRBV6-5 with TRBJ2-5, with a possible D match to TRBD1 (6 bases). Germline V gene sequence: CDR1 MNHEY, CDR2 SVGAGI. The CDR3 is 13 residues long. V was shortened by 10 bases and J by 2 bases, with 14 bases between the two germline ends.

The chain uses TRBV9 and TRBJ2-5; 11 bases map to TRBD2. Looked up from germline, CDR1 is SGDLS and CDR2 is YYNGEE. The CDR3 is 15 residues long. V shed 3 bases, J shed 3 bases, and the junction held 4 bases outside the gene matches. The DNA for the CDR3 is TGTGCCAGCAGCGAGGGGACTAGCGGAGAAGAGACCCAGTACTTC. This sequence encodes CASSEGTSGEETQYF.

J is TRBJ1-6 and V is TRBV4-1; TRBD1 might be the D (5 bases). The CDR3 consists of 16 residues. The germline gives CDR1 MGHRA, CDR2 YSYEKL. V was clipped by 3 bases and J by 7 bases, with 16 bases between them. CDR3 region: CASSQRQGMKNSPLHF. The CDR3 DNA follows: TGCGCCAGCAGCCAGAGGCAGGGAATGAAGAATTCACCCCTCCACTTT.

This rearrangement joins TRBV2 to TRBJ1-5; D is perhaps TRBD1 (6 bases). From germline, CDR1 is SNHLY and CDR2 FYNNEI. The CDR3 runs 15 residues. With 4 bases removed from V and 2 bases from J, the gap between germline ends came to 12 bases. The CDR3 DNA is TGTGCCAGCAGTGGTCAGGGGAGTGGCAATCAGCCCCAGCATTTT. This codes for CASSGQGSGNQPQHF.

The rearrangement joins TRBV9 to TRBJ2-7; D might be TRBD2 (6 bases). The CDR3 covers 12 residues. V lost 4 bases, J lost 3 bases, and 8 bases lay in between. Per the germline V gene, CDR1 is SGDLS and CDR2 is YYNGEE. CDR3 sequence reads: CASSPGGYEQYF. The CDR3 DNA reads as TGTGCCAGCAGCCCCGGGGGCTACGAGCAGTACTTC. Supplemented by reference TRBV9 and TRBJ2-7, the full variable domain reads DSGVTQTPKHLITATGQRVTLRCSPRSGDLSVYWYQQSLDQGLQFLIQYYNGEERAKGNILERFSAQQFPDLHSELNLSSLELGDSALYFCASSPGGYEQYFGPGTRLTVT.

The J gene is TRBJ1-2, the V gene TRBV18, with D possibly being TRBD1 (5 bases). The CDR3 contains 14 residues. Germline-derived CDR1 and CDR2 are KGHSH and LQKENI. V lost 2 bases to trimming and J lost 6 bases, with 13 bases between them. The CDR3 DNA follows: TGTGCCAGCTCACCAAATCCGGGGGTGGATGGCTACACCTTC. Protein sequence: CASSPNPGVDGYTF.

The chain links TRBV18 to TRBJ1-5; D not resolved. The CDR3 runs 15 residues. Per the germline V gene, CDR1 is KGHSH and CDR2 is LQKENI. V was cut by 4 bases and J by 0 bases, with 10 bases left in between. DNA for the CDR3: TGTGCCAGCTCACTCCGGGAGAATAGCAATCAGCCCCAGCATTTT. It encodes CASSLRENSNQPQHF.

The genes are TRBV10-3 and TRBJ1-2; weak D call: TRBD1 (6 bases). Trimming pared 5 bases from V and 4 bases from J, leaving 14 bases between. The germline V gene encodes CDR1 ENHRY and CDR2 SYGVKD. This CDR3 contains 14 residues. The CDR3 is CAISSETGVYGYTF. DNA of the CDR3: TGTGCCATCAGTTCCGAGACAGGAGTCTATGGCTACACCTTC.

The chain couples TRBV6-5 to TRBJ2-1; a weak D match, TRBD2 (5 bases). The CDR3 runs 15 residues. V lost 7 bases and J 2 bases, leaving 15 bases between the germline ends. CDR1 MNHEY and CDR2 SVGAGI come from the germline V gene. This CDR3 is CASNPFGRTYNEQFF. CDR3 in DNA: TGTGCCAGCAATCCCTTTGGGAGAACCTACAATGAGCAGTTCTTC.

The chain links TRBV7-9 to TRBJ2-1, with TRBD1 matching 11 bases. V shed 3 bases and J 7 bases; nucleotides not matched to a gene: 8. CDR3 length: 16 amino acids. Germline V gives CDR1 SEHNR, CDR2 FQNEAQ (reference sequence). CDR3 DNA: TGTGCCAGCAGCTTTAGGTCGGGACAGGGGGAAAATGAGCAGTTCTTC. Translated: CASSFRSGQGENEQFF.

This chain uses TRBV11-2 with TRBJ1-5; D is ambiguous. Trimming shortened V by 0 bases and J by 7 bases, and 7 bases separated the two germline ends. Germline values: CDR1 SGHAT, CDR2 FQNNGV. The CDR3 is 13 amino acids. Here the CDR3 DNA reads TGTGCCAGCAGCTTAGATAGAGGGCAGCCCCAGCATTTT. Its translation: CASSLDRGQPQHF.

The chain recombines TRBV7-9 with TRBJ2-7, with no clear D. Germline assignment: CDR1 SEHNR and CDR2 FQNEAQ (reference sequence). The CDR3 totals 13 residues. Trimming took 5 bases from V and 3 from J, leaving 11 bases between them. The CDR3 loop reads CASSPGPNYEQYF. The CDR3 DNA sequence: TGTGCCAGCAGCCCCGGTCCCAACTACGAGCAGTACTTC.

This clone was seen a handful of times. This chain connects TRBV5-6 to TRBJ1-6; D is ambiguous. Germline V gives CDR1 SGHDT, CDR2 YYEEEE. Trimming took 0 bases from V and 3 from J, leaving 10 bases between them. The CDR3 loop spans 16 amino acids. The CDR3 spells CASSLGVAYYNSPLHF. CDR3 bases: TGTGCCAGCAGCTTGGGTGTGGCGTACTATAATTCACCCCTCCACTTT.